These 18 T cell receptor beta chains were sequenced from one sample in a study of blood T cell repertoires in COVID-19. Measured with immunoSEQ multiplex PCR; TCRdb has only the in-frame clones, and not every one. The profile shows more than 30,000 clones, over 70% of them singletons. The sequencing input was peripheral blood. These receptor sequences come from a man aged 50 or older with active or convalescent COVID-19.

This sequence joins TRBV7-3 and TRBJ1-6; 7 bases are a match to TRBD1. Trimming removed 5 bases from V and 10 bases from J; junction bases left unmatched: 8. The CDR3 spans 14 residues. Germline V gene lookup returns CDR1 SGHTA and CDR2 FQGTGA. The CDR3 sequence: CASSLDRVGSPLHF. DNA of the CDR3: TGTGCCAGCAGCCTAGACAGGGTGGGGTCACCCCTCCACTTT.

The chain combines TRBV7-3 with TRBJ2-3; 7 bases fit TRBD2. CDR1 SGHTA and CDR2 FQGTGA come from the germline V gene. The CDR3 sequence is 15 residues long. With 5 bases clipped from V and 2 bases from J, the junction kept 7 bases outside the gene matches. The CDR3, as DNA: TGTGCCAGCAGCCGAAGCGGGGTAAACACAGATACGCAGTATTTT. This encodes CASSRSGVNTDTQYF.

The J gene is TRBJ1-1, the V gene TRBV5-6; D is unresolved. The CDR3 is 14 amino acids. Germline V CDR1 and CDR2: SGHDT, YYEEEE. The V end lost 3 bases, the J end lost 3 bases, and 12 bases lay between the germline ends. The CDR3 spells CASSYGPGDTEAFF. In DNA form, the CDR3 reads TGTGCCAGCAGCTATGGACCCGGGGACACTGAAGCTTTCTTT.

The chain recombines TRBV5-5 with TRBJ2-7; 14 nucleotides agree with TRBD2. The ends lost 4 bases at V and 3 bases at J; junction bases unmatched: 9. CDR1 and CDR2 (germline): SGHKS, YYEKEE (reference sequence). The CDR3 loop spans 17 amino acids. CDR3 loop: CASSIGTSGSLRYEQYF. The CDR3 nucleotides are TGTGCCAGCAGCATAGGGACTAGCGGGAGTCTTCGCTACGAGCAGTACTTC.

This sequence joins TRBV30 and TRBJ1-6; TRBD1 aligns across 7 bases. The V segment lost 0 bases and the J segment 7 bases; nucleotides outside the gene matches: 3. This CDR3 is built from 14 residues. Germline CDR1 is GTSNPN and CDR2 is SVGIG (reference sequence). CDR3 residues: CAWSVGTENSPLHF. CDR3 coding DNA: TGTGCCTGGAGTGTAGGGACAGAGAATTCACCCCTCCACTTT.

The rearrangement uses TRBV9 and TRBJ2-1; perhaps TRBD2 as D (7 bases). CDR1 is SGDLS and CDR2 is YYNGEE in the germline V gene. The V gene lost 3 bases and the J gene lost 8 bases, with 18 bases spanning the gap. The CDR3 extends over 15 amino acids. The CDR3 sequence: CASSERGAGFHEQFF. CDR3 DNA sequence: TGTGCCAGCAGCGAACGGGGGGCAGGTTTCCATGAGCAGTTCTTC.

This chain connects TRBV3-1 (or the pseudogene TRBV3-2) to TRBJ1-6, with 11 bases matching TRBD1. The germline V gene has CDR1 LGHDT and CDR2 YNNKEL (reference sequence). Trimming at V came to 5 bases and at J to 9 bases, leaving 6 bases not matched to a gene. This CDR3 spans 15 amino acids. In nucleotides, the CDR3 is TGTGCCAGCAGCTCGTCCGGGACAGGGGGTTCACCCCTCCACTTT. Its translation: CASSSSGTGGSPLHF.

This chain uses TRBV2 with TRBJ1-2; 8 bases map to TRBD1. This CDR3 has 13 amino acids. The V gene end was trimmed by 2 bases and the J gene end by 6 bases; junction bases not matched to a gene: 2. Germline V CDR1 and CDR2: SNHLY, FYNNEI. The CDR3 DNA reads as TGTGCCAGCAGTGAACAGGGGGCGAATGGCTACACCTTC. Translated, it gives CASSEQGANGYTF.

This sequence joins TRBV5-4 and TRBJ1-2; 8 positions agree with TRBD1. The CDR3 is 14 residues long. The trim removed 3 bases at V and 4 bases at J, leaving 5 bases unmatched. Germline V lookup: CDR1 SGHNT, CDR2 YYREEE (reference sequence). CDR3 sequence: CASSSQGEGYGYTF. In DNA form, the CDR3 reads TGTGCCAGCAGCTCACAGGGGGAAGGCTATGGCTACACCTTC.

This rearrangement joins TRBV21-1 to TRBJ2-5; the D call in the table, TRBD2, was not verified against the DNA. TRBV21-1 is designated a pseudogene. The CDR3 runs to 17 residues. Here the CDR3 reads CASSSPWARLVRETQYF. The CDR3 DNA follows: TGTGCCAGCAGCTCCCCCTGGGCTAGACTAGTAAGGGAGACCCAGTACTTC.

The chain recombines TRBV7-8 with TRBJ1-6; 10 bases fit TRBD1. The ends lost 5 bases at V and 11 bases at J; junction bases unmatched: 3. Germline V gene lookup returns CDR1 SGHVS and CDR2 FQNEAQ. The CDR3 length is 13 residues. CDR3 in DNA: TGTGCCAGCAGCCAGGGACAGGGGCCACCCCTCCACTTT. Protein sequence: CASSQGQGPPLHF.

The V and J genes are TRBV18 and TRBJ1-1; 7 bases fit TRBD1. V was clipped by 1 base and J by 2 bases; unmatched bases: 10. The germline V gene has CDR1 KGHSH and CDR2 LQKENI. The CDR3 spans 17 residues. CDR3 amino acids: CASSPRTGTATNTEAFF. Written as DNA, the CDR3 is TGTGCCAGCTCACCACGGACCGGGACAGCTACTAACACTGAAGCTTTCTTT.

The chain is built from TRBV23-1 and TRBJ1-5; D is possibly TRBD1 (5 bases). TRBV23-1 has ORF status, its function being uncertain. V shed 0 bases and J shed 0 bases, with 12 bases lying between them. The CDR3 contains 17 residues. CDR3 nucleotides: TGCGCCAGCAGTCAATCCCTTGGACACTATAGCAATCAGCCCCAGCATTTT. It codes for CASSQSLGHYSNQPQHF.

This clone has a handful of counts. V gene TRBV5-1 combines with J gene TRBJ2-2, with D possibly TRBD1 on 6 matching bases. Deletions cut 0 bases from V and 6 bases from J, with 9 bases between. There are 14 residues in the CDR3. Germline values: CDR1 SGHRS, CDR2 YFSETQ. The CDR3 sequence is CASSLDRAAGELFF. The CDR3 DNA is TGCGCCAGCAGCTTGGACAGGGCGGCCGGGGAGCTGTTTTTT.

J is TRBJ2-7 and V is TRBV5-1, with 9 nucleotides matching TRBD1. This CDR3 has 14 amino acids. Germline V CDR1 and CDR2: SGHRS, YFSETQ. Unmatched junction bases numbered 3, after V lost 3 bases and J lost 2 bases. The CDR3: CASSWTGVPYEQYF. CDR3 bases: TGCGCCAGCAGCTGGACAGGGGTCCCCTACGAGCAGTACTTC.

The chain couples TRBV3-1 (or the pseudogene TRBV3-2) to TRBJ1-3; D is uncertain. The CDR3 is 14 amino acids. Trimming took off 6 bases at V and 0 bases at J, with 9 bases between the two ends. The germline V gene has CDR1 LGHDT and CDR2 YNNKEL (reference sequence). The CDR3 reads CASRPGLSGNTIYF. In DNA form, the CDR3 reads TGTGCCAGCAGGCCGGGTCTCTCTGGAAACACCATATATTTT.

This chain links TRBV10-3 with TRBJ1-6; 7 bases align to TRBD1. V trimming: 4 bases; J trimming: 8 bases; junction bases outside the gene matches: 5. The CDR3 length is 14 residues. Per germline, CDR1 ENHRY and CDR2 SYGVKD. Here the CDR3 DNA reads TGTGCCATCAGTGCCGACAGGGCTGATTCACCCCTCCACTTT. This encodes CAISADRADSPLHF.

As DNA, the CDR3 is TGTGCCAGCAGCTTAGAGAACGCGGCCTACGAGCAGTACTTC. Its protein product is CASSLENAAYEQYF. The V call is TRBV7-6, the J call TRBJ2-7; D not certain. Germline V gives CDR1 SGHVS, CDR2 FNYEAQ. V was clipped by 1 base and J by 2 bases, with 9 bases between them. This CDR3 contains 14 residues.